One sample yielded the 9 T cell receptor beta chains listed below, sequenced in a study of T cells in Graves' hyperthyroidism and ophthalmopathy. Regions amplified from RNA transcripts were the TCR beta CDR3 regions. Using the HTBI primer set, a first-round RT-PCR was run on the TCR CDR3. MiXCR, applied by TCRdb to the multiplex PCR reads, yields one record per CDR3 protein. The sample comprises about 250,000 distinct CDR3 sequences, around 15% of which are singletons, and 30% to 35% rests with the top ten. Specimen: blood. Receptors originate from a woman aged 45-59 years with Graves' hyperthyroidism that later progressed to Graves' ophthalmopathy.

This clonotype was found many times. The CDR3 here is CASSLGGDDIQYF. The CDR3 region has the DNA TGCGCCAGCAGCTTGGGGGGAGACGACATTCAGTACTTC. The chain uses TRBV5-1 and TRBJ2-4, with D possibly matching TRBD2 (5 bases). CDR1 is SGHRS and CDR2 is YFSETQ in the germline V gene. CDR3 length: 13 amino acids. The ends were cut back, 0 bases at V and 8 bases at J, with 9 bases in the middle.

In this sample, this clonotype turned up many times. V usage is TRBV20-1 and J usage is TRBJ2-3; 7 nucleotides align to TRBD1. Germline lookup yields CDR1 DFQATT and CDR2 SNEGSKA (reference sequence). The CDR3 contains 13 residues. J lost 6 bases, V lost 0 bases, and 3 bases had no gene match. This CDR3 is CSARDTGADTQYF. The CDR3 DNA reads TGCAGTGCTAGAGATACAGGGGCGGATACGCAGTATTTT.

This chain joins TRBV19 and TRBJ2-6; 7 bases match TRBD1. In germline, CDR1 is LNHDA, CDR2 SQIVND (reference sequence). The J segment lost 4 bases and the V segment lost 1 base, leaving 13 bases of the junction unmatched. The length of the CDR3 is 19 residues. CDR3 bases: TGTGCCAGTAGTATAGTAGGTGGACAGGTGCCTCGGGGGGCCAACGTCCTGACTTTC. Amino acids: CASSIVGGQVPRGANVLTF.

This clonotype was seen at least ten times. One end of the junction fails to match germline, which may point to a read error. The rearrangement links TRBV7-7 to TRBJ2-5; 11 bases agree with TRBD1. The CDR3 consists of 15 residues. Germline V gene data show CDR1 as SSHAT and CDR2 as FNYEAQ (reference sequence). The CDR3 is CASSTTGTGGETQYF. CDR3 coding DNA: TGTGCTAGCAGCACCACCGGGACAGGGGGAGAGACCCAGTACTTC.

This clonotype was detected a few times. The chain employs TRBV15 and TRBJ2-1; possibly TRBD2 for D (6 bases). Per the germline V gene, CDR1 is LNHNV and CDR2 is YYDKDF (reference sequence). Trimming cost V 3 bases and J 5 bases, with 17 bases left between them. This CDR3 region has 16 residues. The CDR3 region is CATSSPRGGFDNEQFF. In DNA form, the CDR3 reads TGTGCCACCAGCAGCCCCCGCGGAGGGTTTGACAATGAGCAGTTCTTC.

This clonotype was counted ten times or more. V usage is TRBV27 and J usage is TRBJ2-1; TRBD2 might be the D (6 bases). The germline V and J ends were trimmed by 5 bases and 3 bases, with 20 bases remaining between them. Germline CDR1 reads MNHEY; CDR2 reads SMNVEV (reference sequence). The CDR3 loop spans 17 amino acids. The CDR3 protein is CASSPYLAASVYNEQFF. CDR3 nucleotides: TGTGCCAGCAGTCCATACTTAGCGGCTTCGGTCTACAATGAGCAGTTCTTC.

Only a few counts were recorded for this clonotype. The chain links TRBV5-1 to TRBJ1-3; D possibly corresponds to TRBD1 (6 bases). V was shortened by 0 bases and J by 0 bases, with 10 bases between the two germline ends. Per germline, CDR1 SGHRS and CDR2 YFSETQ. The CDR3 is 16 amino acids. The CDR3, as DNA: TGCGCCAGCAGCTTGGATACAGGGTTCTCTGGAAACACCATATATTTT. Translation gives CASSLDTGFSGNTIYF.

J is TRBJ1-3 and V is TRBV7-9; 9 bases align to TRBD1. The germline gives CDR1 SEHNR, CDR2 FQNEAQ (reference sequence). V lost 5 bases to trimming and J lost 8 bases; unmatched junction nucleotides: 10. The CDR3 covers 15 residues. CDR3 residues: CASSQWGQGVDTIYF. In nucleotides, the CDR3 is TGTGCCAGCAGCCAGTGGGGACAGGGCGTCGACACCATATATTTT.

This clonotype has a count of ten or more. CDR3 DNA sequence: TGTGCCAGCAGCTTAGACCTAGCGGGATATGAGCAGTACTTC. Its protein product is CASSLDLAGYEQYF. This chain links TRBV11-2 with TRBJ2-7; 9 nucleotides agree with TRBD2. Looked up from germline, CDR1 is SGHAT and CDR2 is FQNNGV. This CDR3 spans 14 amino acids. The junction had 4 bases not matched to a gene; V was cut back by 0 bases and J by 7 bases.